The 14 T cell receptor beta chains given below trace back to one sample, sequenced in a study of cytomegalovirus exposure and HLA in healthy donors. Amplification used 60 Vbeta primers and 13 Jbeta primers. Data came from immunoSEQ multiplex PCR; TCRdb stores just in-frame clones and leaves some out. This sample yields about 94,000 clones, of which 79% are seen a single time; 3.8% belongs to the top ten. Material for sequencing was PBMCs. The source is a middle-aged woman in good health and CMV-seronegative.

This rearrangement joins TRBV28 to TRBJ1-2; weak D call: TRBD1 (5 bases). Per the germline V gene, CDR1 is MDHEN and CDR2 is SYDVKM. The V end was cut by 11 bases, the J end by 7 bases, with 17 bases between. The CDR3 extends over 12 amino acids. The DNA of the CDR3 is TGTGCCCATCAGGAGGGACCCCGTGGCTACACCTTC. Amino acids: CAHQEGPRGYTF.

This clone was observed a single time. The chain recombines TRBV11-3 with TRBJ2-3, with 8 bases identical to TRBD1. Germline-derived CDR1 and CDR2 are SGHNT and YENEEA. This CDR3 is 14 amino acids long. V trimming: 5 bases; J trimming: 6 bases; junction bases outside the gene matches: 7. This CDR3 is CASSRDRGSDTQYF. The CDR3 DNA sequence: TGTGCCAGCAGCCGCGACAGGGGATCCGATACGCAGTATTTT.

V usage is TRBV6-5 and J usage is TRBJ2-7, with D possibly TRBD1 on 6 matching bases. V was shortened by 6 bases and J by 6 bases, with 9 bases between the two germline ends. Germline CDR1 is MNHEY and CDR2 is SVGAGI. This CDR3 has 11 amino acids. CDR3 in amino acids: CASRRGGEQYF. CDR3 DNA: TGTGCCAGCAGAAGAGGGGGCGAGCAGTACTTC.

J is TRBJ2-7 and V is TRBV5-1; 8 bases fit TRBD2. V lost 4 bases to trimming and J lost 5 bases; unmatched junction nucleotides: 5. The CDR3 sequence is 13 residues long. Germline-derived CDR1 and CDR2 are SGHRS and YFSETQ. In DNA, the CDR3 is TGCGCCAGCAGCCCGCCGGGAGGGGACGAGCAGTACTTC. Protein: CASSPPGGDEQYF.

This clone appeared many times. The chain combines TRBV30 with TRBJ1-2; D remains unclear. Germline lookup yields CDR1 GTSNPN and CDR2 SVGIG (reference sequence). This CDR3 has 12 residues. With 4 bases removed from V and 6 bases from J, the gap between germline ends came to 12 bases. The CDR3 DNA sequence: TGTGCCTGGAACCGGGTCCGAGATGGCTACACCTTC. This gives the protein CAWNRVRDGYTF.

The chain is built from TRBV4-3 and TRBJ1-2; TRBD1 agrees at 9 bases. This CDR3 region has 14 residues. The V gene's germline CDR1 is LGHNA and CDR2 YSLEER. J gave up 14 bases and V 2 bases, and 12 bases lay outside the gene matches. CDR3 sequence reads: CASSQPTGGAFWTF. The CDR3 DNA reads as TGCGCCAGCAGCCAACCCACAGGGGGCGCGTTTTGGACCTTC.

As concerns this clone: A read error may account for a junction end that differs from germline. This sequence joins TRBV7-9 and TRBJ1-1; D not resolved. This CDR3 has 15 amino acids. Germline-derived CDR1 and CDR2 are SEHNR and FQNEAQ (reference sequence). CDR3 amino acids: CSSSLTMRKNTEAFF. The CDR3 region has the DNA TGTTCCAGCAGCCTAACTATGAGGAAGAACACTGAAGCTTTCTTT.

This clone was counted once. The CDR3 DNA is TGTGCCAGCAGTGTCCTAACAGGGGGTCGAGGCTACACCTTC. Protein product: CASSVLTGGRGYTF. The V call is TRBV2, the J call TRBJ1-2, with TRBD1 matching over 8 bases. The CDR3 has 14 amino acids. Per germline, CDR1 SNHLY and CDR2 FYNNEI. Trimming at V came to 4 bases and at J to 8 bases, leaving 9 bases not matched to a gene.

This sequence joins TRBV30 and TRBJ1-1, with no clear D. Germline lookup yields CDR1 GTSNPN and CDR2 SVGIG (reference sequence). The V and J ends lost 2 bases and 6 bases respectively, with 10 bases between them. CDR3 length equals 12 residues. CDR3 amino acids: CAWSLLGAEAFF. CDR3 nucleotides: TGTGCCTGGAGTCTGTTGGGAGCTGAAGCTTTCTTT.

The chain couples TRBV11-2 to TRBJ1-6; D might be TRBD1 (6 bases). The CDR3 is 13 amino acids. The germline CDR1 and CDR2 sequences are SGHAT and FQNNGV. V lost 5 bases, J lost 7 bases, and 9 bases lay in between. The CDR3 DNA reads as TGTGCCAGCAGCCTCGACAGGAATTCACCCCTCCACTTT. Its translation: CASSLDRNSPLHF.

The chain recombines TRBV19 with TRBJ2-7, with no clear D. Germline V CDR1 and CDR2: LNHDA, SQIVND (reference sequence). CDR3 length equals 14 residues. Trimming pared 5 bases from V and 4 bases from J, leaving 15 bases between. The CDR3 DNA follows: TGTGCCAGTAGTCAGGCCCCACGTAAATACGAGCAGTACTTC. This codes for CASSQAPRKYEQYF.

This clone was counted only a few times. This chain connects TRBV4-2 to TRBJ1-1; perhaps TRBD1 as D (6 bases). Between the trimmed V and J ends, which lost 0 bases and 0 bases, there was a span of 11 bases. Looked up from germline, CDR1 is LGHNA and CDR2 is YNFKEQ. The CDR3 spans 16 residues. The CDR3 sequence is CASSQDMQGMNTEAFF. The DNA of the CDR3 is TGTGCCAGCAGCCAAGATATGCAGGGGATGAACACTGAAGCTTTCTTT.

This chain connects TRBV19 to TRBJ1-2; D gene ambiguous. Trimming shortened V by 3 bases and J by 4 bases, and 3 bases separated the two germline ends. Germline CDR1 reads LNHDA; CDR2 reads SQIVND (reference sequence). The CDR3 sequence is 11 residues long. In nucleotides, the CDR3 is TGTGCCAGTAGTATCCTCTATGGCTACACCTTC. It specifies CASSILYGYTF.

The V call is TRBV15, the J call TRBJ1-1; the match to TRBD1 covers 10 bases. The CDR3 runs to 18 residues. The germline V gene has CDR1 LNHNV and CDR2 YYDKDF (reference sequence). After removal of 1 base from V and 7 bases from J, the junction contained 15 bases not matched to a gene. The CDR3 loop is CATSRGTGGRGIGLEAFF. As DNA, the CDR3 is TGTGCCACCAGCAGAGGGACAGGGGGTAGAGGTATAGGGCTTGAAGCTTTCTTT. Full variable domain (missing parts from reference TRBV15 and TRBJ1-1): DAMVIQNPRYQVTQFGKPVTLSCSQTLNHNVMYWYQQKSSQAPKLLFHYYDKDFNNEADTPDNFQSRRPNTSFCFLDIRSPGLGDTAMYLCATSRGTGGRGIGLEAFFGQGTRLTVV.